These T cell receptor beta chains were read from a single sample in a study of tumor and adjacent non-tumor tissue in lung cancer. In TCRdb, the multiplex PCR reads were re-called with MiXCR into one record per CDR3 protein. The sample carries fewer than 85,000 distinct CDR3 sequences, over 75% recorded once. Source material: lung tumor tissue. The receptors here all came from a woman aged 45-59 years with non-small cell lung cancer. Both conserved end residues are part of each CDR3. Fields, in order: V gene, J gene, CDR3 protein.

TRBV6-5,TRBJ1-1,CVSSYSLDTEAFF
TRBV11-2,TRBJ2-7,CTSSLAAGRTGPYVQYF
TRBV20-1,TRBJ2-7,CSGDTLLGAYEQYF
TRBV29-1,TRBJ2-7,CSAHSTSSYEQYF
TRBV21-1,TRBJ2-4,CASSKGHRRIALVKNVQYF
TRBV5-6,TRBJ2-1,CASSSIQGASYNEQFF
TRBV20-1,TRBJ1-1,CSAYRGTNTEAFF
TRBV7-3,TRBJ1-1,CVSSLSPGNTEAFF
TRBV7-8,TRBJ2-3,CASRSDGGRWDTQYF
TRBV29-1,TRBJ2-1,CSVEFPTGPRDEQFF
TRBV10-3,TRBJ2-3,CATNPTTGTDAQYF
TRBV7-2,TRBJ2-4,CASSSTGIRDIQYF
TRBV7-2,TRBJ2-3,CASRGGASGSGQYF
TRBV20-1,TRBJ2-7,CSAIDTSGGSYEQYF
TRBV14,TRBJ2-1,CASSQDRVAGRDGQFF
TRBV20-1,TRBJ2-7,CSATGRVKEQYF
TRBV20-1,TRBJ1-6,CSARLVGTRDSPLHF
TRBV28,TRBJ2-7,CGSTGLNEQYF
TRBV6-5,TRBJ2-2,CVSSHIRQRGTGELFF
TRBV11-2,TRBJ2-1,CPTSFIAVGDNEQFF
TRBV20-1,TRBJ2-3,CSEVRGPLDTQYF
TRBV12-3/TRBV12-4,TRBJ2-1,CASCGPPTGGVTYNEQFF
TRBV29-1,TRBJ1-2,CSGLSRYDYTF
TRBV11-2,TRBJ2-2,CASNENWDTEELFF
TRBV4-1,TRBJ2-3,CASSHPLAGDTQYF
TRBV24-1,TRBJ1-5,CATSEKGHYGQPQGF
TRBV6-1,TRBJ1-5,CASSVTSWTNQPQHF
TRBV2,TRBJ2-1,CASSEGPSYNEQFF
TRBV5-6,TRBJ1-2,CASSHGANYGYTF
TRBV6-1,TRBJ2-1,CASGERRLDFLLSTAHNEQFF
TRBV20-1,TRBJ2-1,CSPPQLAGGLNSYNEQFF
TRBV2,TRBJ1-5,CTSREAGINQPQHF
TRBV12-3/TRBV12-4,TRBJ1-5,CASSFTGGGLPQHF
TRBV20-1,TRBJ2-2,CSAGGQGAPGELFF
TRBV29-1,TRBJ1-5,CSVEWFGLDTGNQPHHF
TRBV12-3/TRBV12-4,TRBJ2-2,CASSPMGHTGMLFF
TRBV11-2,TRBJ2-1,CASTTEGGGSSYNEQFF
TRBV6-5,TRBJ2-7,CASCLNRASGSYEQYF
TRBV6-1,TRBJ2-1,CASSKNEYEQFF
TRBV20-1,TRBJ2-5,CNARTGTVQETQYF
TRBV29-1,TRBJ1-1,CNAADITEGFF
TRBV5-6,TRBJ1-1,CASSLSLPRREAFF
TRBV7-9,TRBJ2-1,CASSLGSQGLVRFF
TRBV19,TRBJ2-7,CASSSDTLYEQYF
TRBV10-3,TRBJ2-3,CAISESSLSTDTQYF
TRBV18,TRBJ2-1,CASSTYGGVWNNEQFF